The 9 T cell receptor beta chains given below trace back to one sample, sequenced in a study of blood T cell repertoires in COVID-19. The data were produced by immunoSEQ multiplex PCR, yet TCRdb's version contains in-frame clones alone and is incomplete. The repertoire has about 140,000 clones, around four fifths of them found once; the top ten carry 1.6%. The specimen sequenced was peripheral blood. The source is a human donor in a cohort sampled during active COVID-19.

CDR3 coding DNA: TGCGCCAGCAGCTTGGATCCCGAGACCTACGAGCAGTACTTC. Protein: CASSLDPETYEQYF. The chain uses TRBV5-1 and TRBJ2-7; D is uncertain. This CDR3 region has 14 residues. Germline V lookup: CDR1 SGHRS, CDR2 YFSETQ. V was pared by 0 bases and J by 2 bases, with 9 bases between.

V and J are TRBV28 and TRBJ2-2; TRBD2 is a possible D gene (7 bases). CDR1 is MDHEN, CDR2 SYDVKM, per germline. V was trimmed by 2 bases and J by 6 bases, leaving 10 bases between them. This CDR3 region has 14 residues. CDR3 nucleotide sequence: TGTGCCAGCAGTTTAGGAGGGGGGGCCGGGGAGCTGTTTTTT. Translation: CASSLGGGAGELFF.

The J gene is TRBJ2-7, the V gene TRBV30; D possibly corresponds to TRBD2 (6 bases). CDR3 length: 16 amino acids. Deletions cut 3 bases from V and 3 bases from J, with 21 bases between. Germline CDR1 is GTSNPN and CDR2 is SVGIG (reference sequence). This CDR3 reads CAWSAGPNWRGYEQYF. The CDR3 region has the DNA TGTGCCTGGAGCGCCGGACCCAATTGGCGGGGCTACGAGCAGTACTTC. Filled out from reference TRBV30 and TRBJ2-7, the complete variable domain reads SQTIHQWPATLVQPVGSPLSLECTVEGTSNPNLYWYRQAAGRGLQLLFYSVGIGQISSEVPQNLSASRPQDRQFILSSKKLLLSDSGFYLCAWSAGPNWRGYEQYFGPGTRLTVT.

The chain combines TRBV20-1 with TRBJ1-1; 9 nucleotides match TRBD1. CDR3 length: 18 residues. The V and J ends lost 3 bases and 4 bases, in that order; junction bases with no gene match: 18. Germline CDR1 DFQATT, CDR2 SNEGSKA (reference sequence). The CDR3 sequence is CSASQGLLGQGLSTEAFF. DNA for the CDR3: TGCAGTGCTAGTCAGGGCCTTTTGGGACAGGGTTTGAGCACTGAAGCTTTCTTT.

Only a few counts were recorded for this clone. V is TRBV28 and J is TRBJ2-2; D not resolved. The CDR3 has 17 residues. Trimming stripped 2 bases from V and 0 bases from J, with 13 bases between. Germline V gives CDR1 MDHEN, CDR2 SYDVKM. This chain's CDR3 is CASSLVFTASNTGELFF. For the CDR3, the DNA is TGTGCCAGCAGTTTAGTGTTCACAGCTTCGAACACCGGGGAGCTGTTTTTT.

The V and J genes are TRBV19 and TRBJ2-4; D remains unclear. Germline CDR1 LNHDA, CDR2 SQIVND (reference sequence). Between the trimmed V and J ends, which lost 5 bases and 0 bases, there was a span of 14 bases. This CDR3 spans 16 amino acids. CDR3 bases: TGTGCCAGTAGTTTGTTCGATCTAGGAGCCAAAAACATTCAGTACTTC. This sequence encodes CASSLFDLGAKNIQYF. The full variable domain, in which reference TRBV19 and TRBJ2-4 provide the parts outside the CDR3, is DGGITQSPKYLFRKEGQNVTLSCEQNLNHDAMYWYRQDPGQGLRLIYYSQIVNDFQKGDIAEGYSVSREKKESFPLTVTSAQKNPTAFYLCASSLFDLGAKNIQYFGAGTRLSVL.

The CDR3 loop is CASSYDLVSGRAEELFF. In DNA, the CDR3 is TGTGCCAGCAGTTACGATTTGGTCAGCGGGAGGGCCGAGGAGCTGTTTTTT. This chain connects TRBV6-2 or TRBV6-3 to TRBJ2-2; TRBD2 matches 10 bases. CDR3 length: 17 residues. Germline assignment: CDR1 MNHEY and CDR2 SVGEGT. The junction had 13 bases not matched to a gene; V was cut back by 2 bases and J by 10 bases.

V gene TRBV12-3 or TRBV12-4 combines with J gene TRBJ2-7; a weak D match, TRBD1 (6 bases). V was clipped by 5 bases and J by 4 bases, with 12 bases between them. This CDR3 contains 13 residues. CDR3 amino acids: CASSPRQEYEQYF. CDR3 coding DNA: TGTGCCAGCAGTCCTAGACAGGAGTACGAGCAGTACTTC.

This clone has only a few counts. The genes are TRBV2 and TRBJ1-1; TRBD1 agrees at 7 bases. With 6 bases clipped from V and 0 bases from J, the junction kept 4 bases outside the gene matches. This CDR3 is built from 14 residues. Germline lookup yields CDR1 SNHLY and CDR2 FYNNEI. This CDR3 reads CASSRQGLNTEAFF. The CDR3 coding sequence is TGTGCCAGCAGCCGACAGGGCCTGAACACTGAAGCTTTCTTT.